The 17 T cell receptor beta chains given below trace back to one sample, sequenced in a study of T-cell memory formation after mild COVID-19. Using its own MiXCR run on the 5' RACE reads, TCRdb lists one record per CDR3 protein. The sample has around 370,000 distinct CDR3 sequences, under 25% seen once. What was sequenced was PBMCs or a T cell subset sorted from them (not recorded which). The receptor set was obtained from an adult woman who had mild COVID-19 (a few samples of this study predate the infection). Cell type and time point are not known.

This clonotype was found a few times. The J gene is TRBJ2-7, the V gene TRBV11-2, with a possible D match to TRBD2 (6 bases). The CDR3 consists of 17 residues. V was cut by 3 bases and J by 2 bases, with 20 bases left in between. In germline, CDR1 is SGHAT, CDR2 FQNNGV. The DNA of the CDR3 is TGTGCCAGCAGCTTCCAAACCGGGACTCCTATTCCCTACGAGCAGTACTTC. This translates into CASSFQTGTPIPYEQYF.

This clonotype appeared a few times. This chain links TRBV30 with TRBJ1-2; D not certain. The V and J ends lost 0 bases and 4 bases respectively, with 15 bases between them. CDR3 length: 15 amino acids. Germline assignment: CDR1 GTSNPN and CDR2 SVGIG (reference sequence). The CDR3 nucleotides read TGTGCCTGGAGTGTTAGCAGGTCGGCGGCCTATGGCTACACCTTC. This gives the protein CAWSVSRSAAYGYTF.

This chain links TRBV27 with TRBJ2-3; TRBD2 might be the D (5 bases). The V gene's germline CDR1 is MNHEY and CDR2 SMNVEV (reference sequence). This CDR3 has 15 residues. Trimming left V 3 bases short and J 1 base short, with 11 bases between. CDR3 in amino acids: CASSLSWGGTDTQYF. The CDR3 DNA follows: TGTGCCAGCAGTTTGTCTTGGGGAGGCACAGATACGCAGTATTTT.

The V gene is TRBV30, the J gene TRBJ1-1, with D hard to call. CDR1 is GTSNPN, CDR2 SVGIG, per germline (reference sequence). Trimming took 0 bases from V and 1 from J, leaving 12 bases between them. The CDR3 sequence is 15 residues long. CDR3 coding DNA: TGTGCCTGGAGTGTACTTGAACTGAGGAACACTGAAGCTTTCTTT. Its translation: CAWSVLELRNTEAFF. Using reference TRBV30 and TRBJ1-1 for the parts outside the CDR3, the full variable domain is SQTIHQWPATLVQPVGSPLSLECTVEGTSNPNLYWYRQAAGRGLQLLFYSVGIGQISSEVPQNLSASRPQDRQFILSSKKLLLSDSGFYLCAWSVLELRNTEAFFGQGTRLTVV.

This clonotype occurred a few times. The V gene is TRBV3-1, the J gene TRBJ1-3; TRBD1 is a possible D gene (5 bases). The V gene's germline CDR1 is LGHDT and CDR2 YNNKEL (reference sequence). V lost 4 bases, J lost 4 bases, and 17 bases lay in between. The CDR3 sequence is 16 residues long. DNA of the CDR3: TGTGCCAGCAGCCCACGCTGGGACCACTCGGGAAACACCATATATTTT. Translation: CASSPRWDHSGNTIYF.

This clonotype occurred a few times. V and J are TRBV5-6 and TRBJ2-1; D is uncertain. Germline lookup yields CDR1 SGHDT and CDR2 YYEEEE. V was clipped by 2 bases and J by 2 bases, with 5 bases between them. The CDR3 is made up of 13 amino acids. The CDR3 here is CASSFRPYNEQFF. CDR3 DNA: TGTGCCAGCAGCTTTCGGCCCTACAATGAGCAGTTCTTC. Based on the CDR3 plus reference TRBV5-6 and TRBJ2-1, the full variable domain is DAGVTQSPTHLIKTRGQQVTLRCSPKSGHDTVSWYQQALGQGPQFIFQYYEEEERQRGNFPDRFSGHQFPNYSSELNVNALLLGDSALYLCASSFRPYNEQFFGPGTRLTVL.

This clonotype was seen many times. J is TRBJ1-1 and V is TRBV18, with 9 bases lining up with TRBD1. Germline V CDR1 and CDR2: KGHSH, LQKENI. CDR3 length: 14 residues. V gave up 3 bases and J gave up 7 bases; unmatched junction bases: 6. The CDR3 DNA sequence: TGTGCCAGCTCACCTGGGACAGGGTTTAGTGAAGCTTTCTTT. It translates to CASSPGTGFSEAFF.

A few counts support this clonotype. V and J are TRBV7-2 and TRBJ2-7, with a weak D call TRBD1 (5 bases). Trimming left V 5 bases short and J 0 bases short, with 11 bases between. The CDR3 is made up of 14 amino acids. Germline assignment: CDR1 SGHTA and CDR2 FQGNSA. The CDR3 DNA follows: TGTGCCAGCAGCCTAGGGGCCTCCTCCTACGAGCAGTACTTC. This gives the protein CASSLGASSYEQYF.

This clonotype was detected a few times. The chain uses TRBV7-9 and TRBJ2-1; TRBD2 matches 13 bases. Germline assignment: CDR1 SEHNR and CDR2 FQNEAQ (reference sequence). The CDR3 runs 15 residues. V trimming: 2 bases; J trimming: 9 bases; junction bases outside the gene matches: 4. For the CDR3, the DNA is TGTGCCAGCAGCTTAACTAGCGGGGGGGATACTGAGCAGTTCTTC. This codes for CASSLTSGGDTEQFF.

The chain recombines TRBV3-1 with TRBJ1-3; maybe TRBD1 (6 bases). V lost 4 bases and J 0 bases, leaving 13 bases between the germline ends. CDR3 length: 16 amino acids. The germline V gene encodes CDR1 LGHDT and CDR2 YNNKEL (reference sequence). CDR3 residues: CASSPLDSGSGNTIYF. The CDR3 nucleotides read TGTGCCAGCAGCCCGCTGGACAGCGGCTCTGGAAACACCATATATTTT.

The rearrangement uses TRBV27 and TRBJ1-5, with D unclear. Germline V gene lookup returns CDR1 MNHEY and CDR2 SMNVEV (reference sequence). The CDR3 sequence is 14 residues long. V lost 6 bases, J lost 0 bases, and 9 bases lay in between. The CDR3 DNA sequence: TGTGCCAGCAGCTTTACTTATAGCAATCAGCCCCAGCATTTT. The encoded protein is CASSFTYSNQPQHF.

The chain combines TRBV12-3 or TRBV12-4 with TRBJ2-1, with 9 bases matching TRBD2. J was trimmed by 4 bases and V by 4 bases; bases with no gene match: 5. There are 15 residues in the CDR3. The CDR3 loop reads CASSSSGGHYNEQFF. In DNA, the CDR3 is TGTGCCAGCAGTTCCAGCGGGGGGCATTACAATGAGCAGTTCTTC.

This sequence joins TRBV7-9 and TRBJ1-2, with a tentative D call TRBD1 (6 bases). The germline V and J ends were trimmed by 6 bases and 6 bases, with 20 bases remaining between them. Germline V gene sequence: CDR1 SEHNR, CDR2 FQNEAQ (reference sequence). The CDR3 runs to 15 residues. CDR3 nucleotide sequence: TGTGCCAGCAGTCTCCTGGGGGCGACAGACCATGGCTACACCTTC. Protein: CASSLLGATDHGYTF.

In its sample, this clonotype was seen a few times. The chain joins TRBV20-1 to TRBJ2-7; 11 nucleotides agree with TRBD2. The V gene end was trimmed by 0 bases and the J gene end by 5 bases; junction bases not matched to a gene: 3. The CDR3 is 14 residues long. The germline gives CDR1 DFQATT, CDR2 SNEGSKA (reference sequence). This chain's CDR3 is CSARDWGLADEQYF. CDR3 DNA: TGCAGTGCTAGAGATTGGGGACTAGCGGACGAGCAGTACTTC.

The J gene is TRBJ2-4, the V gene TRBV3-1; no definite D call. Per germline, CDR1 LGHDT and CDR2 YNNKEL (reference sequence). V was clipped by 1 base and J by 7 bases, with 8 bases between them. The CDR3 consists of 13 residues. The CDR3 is CASSQVGLNIQYF. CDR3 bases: TGTGCCAGCAGCCAAGTAGGGTTGAACATTCAGTACTTC.

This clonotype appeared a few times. The CDR3 DNA sequence: TGTGCCAGCAGTGAAACAGGGATTCAGCCCCAGCATTTT. This codes for CASSETGIQPQHF. The chain has TRBV12-3 or TRBV12-4 and TRBJ1-5; D possibly corresponds to TRBD1 (6 bases). This CDR3 contains 13 residues. V dropped 5 bases and J dropped 6 bases, with 11 bases sitting between them.

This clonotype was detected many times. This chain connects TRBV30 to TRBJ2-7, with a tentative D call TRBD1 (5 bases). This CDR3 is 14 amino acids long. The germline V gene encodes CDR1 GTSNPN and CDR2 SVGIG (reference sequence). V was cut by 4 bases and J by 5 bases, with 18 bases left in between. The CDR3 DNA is TGTGCCTGGACCCCGTTGTTAGGGGTCCACGAGCAGTACTTC. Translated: CAWTPLLGVHEQYF.